This section outlines one T cell receptor (beta chain) sequence together with its context. Its recognized antigen is unknown. Relative to the germline gene, one junction end is altered; a read error may explain this. The run used an Illumina HiSeq 2500. TCR beta libraries were prepared by quantitative 5'-RACE with molecular barcodes. The authors' pipeline ran thus. Disease-linked TCR variants were identified with a new computational method built on a probabilistic model of VDJ rearrangement. The public reads were run again by TCRdb, first through fastp at Q25 and then through MiXCR, and only productive beta chains were kept. Rows with a matching CDR3 protein are joined into one entry that keeps the most common DNA and genes. The V and J calls reflect TCRdb's pipeline rather than the authors' work. Here the sample has under 300,000 distinct CDR3 sequences; 8% to 9.5% occur a single time. Of the sample, under 7.5% falls within the top ten clones.

The germline V gene provides CDR1 SGHVS and CDR2 FNYEAQ. The CDR3 sequence holds 14 residues, the cysteine and phenylalanine included. The only DNA kept is the CDR3, 42 bases in frame from the first base. This sample is drawn from a study of CD8 T cells in ankylosing spondylitis (dated by TCRdb to the late 2010s). For the study in its entirety: To find TCR variants linked to disease, the study profiled T cell receptor beta repertoires in ankylosing spondylitis patients and healthy donors. The full study cohort was made up of about 25 ankylosing spondylitis patients and more than 90 healthy donors. Samples of peripheral blood were taken, and for ankylosing spondylitis patients, synovial fluid was collected as well.

What the research found in general, with its limitations: Blood from ankylosing spondylitis patients appeared to be characterized by a TCR beta motif made up of several highly homologous amino acid variants. A CD8+ phenotype was shown by the disease-linked clones, which were found at relatively low frequencies in peripheral blood. According to the report, matched synovial fluid samples from ankylosing spondylitis patients were significantly enriched for the disease-linked clones. Some TCR beta motif variants had previously been reported in synovial fluid and blood of reactive arthritis patients, which suggested common disease-initiation mechanisms.

The source material was blood, either unsorted or a sorted T cell fraction (not recorded which). The sequence is built from TRBV7-6 and TRBJ1-5, and 9 junctional nucleotides match TRBD1. This TCR came from a male donor with ankylosing spondylitis or in good health (not recorded which). This receptor has the CDR3 CASSSGQGERPQLF. The DNA sequence follows: TGTGCCAGCAGCTCGGGACAGGGCGAACGGCCCCAGCTTTTT.